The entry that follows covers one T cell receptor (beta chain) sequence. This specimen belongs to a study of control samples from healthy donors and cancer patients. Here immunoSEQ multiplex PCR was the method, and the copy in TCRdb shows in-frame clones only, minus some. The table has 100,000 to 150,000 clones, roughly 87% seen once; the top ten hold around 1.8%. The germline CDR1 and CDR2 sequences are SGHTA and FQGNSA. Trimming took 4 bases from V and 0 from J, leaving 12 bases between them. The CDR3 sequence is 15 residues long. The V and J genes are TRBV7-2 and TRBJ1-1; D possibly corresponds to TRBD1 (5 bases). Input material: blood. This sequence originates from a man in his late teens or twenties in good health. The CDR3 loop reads CASSWRRGMNTEAFF. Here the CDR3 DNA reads TGTGCCAGCAGCTGGAGGCGGGGGATGAACACTGAAGCTTTCTTT.